This TCR beta chain was obtained from a study of CD8+ T cells in alopecia areata. Study-level background: The drug, oral tofacitinib, was given to treated patients at 5 to 10 mg twice daily.

Alopecia areata patients gave lesional scalp punch biopsies and peripheral blood samples. Sorting separated CD4+ and CD8+ T cells out of PBMCs. As to this clone: Its antigen is currently unknown.

In each case, RNA was isolated and then reverse transcribed into cDNA as the sequencing template. TCRdb's table, derived via immunoSEQ multiplex PCR, lists solely in-frame clones and lacks some. The sample yields over 120,000 clones, roughly 62% seen once. Whole-study findings and limits: Lesional scalp, notably in alopecia totalis/universalis, had clonality above that of normal scalp.

This receptor was identified in a human donor with alopecia areata. Sequencing used CD4+ T cells sorted from blood, obtained at week 0.

The CDR3 DNA reads as TGCAGCGGGGGGGGAGACCTTTATGGCTACACCTTC. Translating it yields CSGGGDLYGYTF. The gene calls are TRBV29-1 and TRBJ1-2; tentative D call: TRBD1 (5 bases). Trimming took 7 bases from V and 5 from J, leaving 14 bases between them. CDR3 length: 12 residues. CDR1 is SQVTM and CDR2 is ANQGSEA in the germline V gene.